This T cell receptor (beta chain) originates from a study of CD8+ T cells in alopecia areata. The germline gives CDR1 MGHRA, CDR2 YSYEKL. The CDR3 sequence is 15 residues long. The V and J ends lost 4 bases and 4 bases, in that order; junction bases with no gene match: 7. Reverse transcribed after extraction, RNA yielded cDNA as the sequencing template. Only in-frame clones appear in the TCRdb table, and some are missing; sequencing was by immunoSEQ multiplex PCR. The sample holds approximately 140,000 clones, around 87% seen once. Sequencing used CD8+ T cells sorted from blood, obtained at week 0. The chain joins TRBV4-1 to TRBJ2-3; 8 nucleotides line up with TRBD2. The sequence derives from a human donor with alopecia areata. The CDR3 sequence is CASSRSLAGPDTQYF. The CDR3 DNA reads as TGCGCCAGCAGCCGATCTCTAGCGGGCCCAGATACGCAGTATTTT.